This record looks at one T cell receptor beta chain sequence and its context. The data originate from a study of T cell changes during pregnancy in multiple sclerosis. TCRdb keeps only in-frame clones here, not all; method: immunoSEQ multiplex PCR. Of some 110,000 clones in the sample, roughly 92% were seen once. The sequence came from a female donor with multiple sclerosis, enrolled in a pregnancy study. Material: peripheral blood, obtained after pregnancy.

The CDR3 sequence is CATGRSGENSPLHF. CDR3 DNA sequence: TGTGCCACTGGACGGAGTGGGGAGAATTCACCCCTCCACTTT. The rearrangement links TRBV19 to TRBJ1-6; D remains ambiguous. Trimming removed 10 bases from V and 7 bases from J, with 17 bases in between. This CDR3 comprises 14 residues. The germline CDR1 and CDR2 sequences are LNHDA and SQIVND (reference sequence).